This T cell receptor (beta chain) was obtained from a study of tumor-infiltrating lymphocytes in primary liver carcinoma. Study-level background: Surgical resection served as treatment for the primary liver carcinoma of these patients.

The researchers produced TCR beta cDNA from 500 to 550 ng total RNA with a constant-region primer. A slightly modified ARM-PCR protocol with three nested multiplex PCR rounds produced these TCR beta libraries. The first two PCR rounds used TRBV1-TRBV30 primers with a Cbeta primer, about 9 cycles each. A single record per CDR3 protein comes from TCRdb applying MiXCR to the multiplex PCR reads. The data hold 300,000 to 400,000 distinct CDR3 sequences, with 60% to 80% observed a single time. This clonotype was seen only a few times. V lost 6 bases and J lost 6, with 17 bases in between. The CDR3 totals 14 residues. CDR1 is MDHEN and CDR2 is SYDVKM in the germline V gene. Unsorted whole blood yielded the blood RNA, and germline DNA was also extracted.

The TCR originated in a man in his forties or fifties with primary liver carcinoma and hepatitis B virus infection. Material for sequencing was peripheral blood. The rearrangement links TRBV28 to TRBJ1-1; the D is unclear. CDR3 amino acids: CASSPSYRGAEAFF. CDR3 DNA sequence: TGTGCCAGCAGCCCTTCTTACCGGGGTGCTGAAGCTTTCTTT.